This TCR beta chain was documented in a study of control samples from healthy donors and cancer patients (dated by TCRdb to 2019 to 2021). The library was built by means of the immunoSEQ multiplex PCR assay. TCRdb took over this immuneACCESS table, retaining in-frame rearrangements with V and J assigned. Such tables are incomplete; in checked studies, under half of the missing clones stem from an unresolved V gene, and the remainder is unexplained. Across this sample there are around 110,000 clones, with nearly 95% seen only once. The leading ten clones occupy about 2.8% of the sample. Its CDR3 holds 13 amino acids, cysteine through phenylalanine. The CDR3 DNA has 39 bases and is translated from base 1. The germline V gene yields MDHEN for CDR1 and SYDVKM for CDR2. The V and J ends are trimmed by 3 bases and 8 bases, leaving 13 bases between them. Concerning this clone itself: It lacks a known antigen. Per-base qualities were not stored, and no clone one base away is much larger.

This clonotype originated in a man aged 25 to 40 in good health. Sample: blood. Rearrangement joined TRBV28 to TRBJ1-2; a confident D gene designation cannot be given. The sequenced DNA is TGTGCCAGCAGTTTGCCCCCGGTCGGGGGCTACACCTTC. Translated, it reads CASSLPPVGGYTF.